This TCR beta chain emerged from a study of read filtering for tumor transcriptome and immune sequencing. The overall study: The cohort had about 16 men and about 15 women aged roughly 40 to 90, mean around 66 years. By R-ISS, stages I, II and III held about 8, 17 and 7 patients.

This clonotype was counted at least ten times. Its cognate antigen is unknown. Whole-study findings and limits: Correlation between methods rose after single-read clonotypes were removed.

This library used about 360 ng RNA and molecular barcoded adaptors spanning alpha/delta and beta/gamma chains. Using its own MiXCR run on the reads, TCRdb lists one record per CDR3 protein. The sample shows 48,000 or so distinct CDR3 sequences, roughly 19% of them seen only once. The receptor was isolated from a donor at least 40 years old with multiple myeloma. Sequences were obtained from a population of CD138-negative cells sorted from bone marrow.

CDR3 DNA sequence: TGTGCCAGCAGCTTGCACCCTGGAGGCGAGCAGTACTTC. Translated: CASSLHPGGEQYF. The chain carries TRBV5-4 and TRBJ2-7; the D gene is possibly TRBD2 (5 bases). The V gene lost 1 base and the J gene lost 6 bases, with 11 bases spanning the gap. Germline loops: CDR1 SGHNT, CDR2 YYREEE (reference sequence). The CDR3 is 13 residues long.